Each of the 6 T cell receptor beta chains below was sequenced from the same sample in a study of blood T cells in healthy people across ages. The second PCR ran about 6 to 12 cycles with a sample-barcoded 5' primer and J-beta primers. TCRdb passed the 5' RACE reads through MiXCR, listing each CDR3 protein once. Among around 520,000 distinct CDR3 sequences listed, about 27% were seen once. The sample also formed part of further work on T cells of mothers and their children.

Sequenced: blood. The receptors stem from a boy aged 2-9 years in good health.

This chain connects TRBV20-1 to TRBJ2-5; TRBD2 agrees at 11 bases. The J call is uncertain, as TRBJ2-1 better fits the DNA end. CDR1 DFQATT and CDR2 SNEGSKA come from the germline V gene (reference sequence). The CDR3 spans 16 residues. This CDR3 reads CSAREMGLAVNNEQFF. In DNA form, the CDR3 reads TGCAGTGCTAGAGAAATGGGACTAGCGGTGAACAATGAGCAGTTCTTC.

The genes are TRBV30 and TRBJ2-1, with a weak D call TRBD2 (5 bases). The V gene lost 3 bases and the J gene lost 4 bases, with 19 bases spanning the gap. This CDR3 region has 16 residues. Germline-derived CDR1 and CDR2 are GTSNPN and SVGIG (reference sequence). The CDR3 loop is CAWSLWSSFLYNEQFF. The CDR3 nucleotides are TGTGCCTGGAGCCTTTGGTCTAGCTTTCTTTACAATGAGCAGTTCTTC.

The chain has TRBV12-3 or TRBV12-4 and TRBJ1-2; TRBD1 is a possible D gene (6 bases). Trimming shortened V by 6 bases and J by 4 bases, and 21 bases separated the two germline ends. There are 16 residues in the CDR3. DNA of the CDR3: TGTGCCAGCAGCCCTACTGGGGGGGCACTTGGCTATGGCTACACCTTC. Its translation is CASSPTGGALGYGYTF.

The V gene is TRBV25-1, the J gene TRBJ1-5; D call uncertain. CDR1 is MGHDK, CDR2 SYGVNS, per germline. The ends were cut back, 6 bases at V and 6 bases at J, with 15 bases in the middle. The CDR3 spans 14 residues. CDR3 amino acids: CASSETRYFQPQHF. The DNA for the CDR3 is TGTGCCAGCAGCGAGACAAGGTATTTTCAGCCCCAGCATTTT.

J is TRBJ2-7 and V is TRBV20-1, with 8 nucleotides matching TRBD1. V lost 3 bases, J lost 2 bases, and 9 bases stayed unmatched. Germline V gene sequence: CDR1 DFQATT, CDR2 SNEGSKA (reference sequence). This CDR3 has 15 residues. The CDR3 reads CSARETGTGPYEQYF. The CDR3 DNA reads TGCAGTGCTAGGGAAACCGGGACAGGCCCCTACGAGCAGTACTTC.

The J gene is TRBJ1-2, the V gene TRBV6-1; D unclear. Germline CDR1 reads MNHNS; CDR2 reads SASEGT. V lost 6 bases to trimming and J lost 2 bases, with 13 bases between them. CDR3 length: 14 residues. The CDR3 loop is CASSPHLANYGYTF. CDR3 bases: TGTGCCAGCAGCCCCCACCTGGCAAACTATGGCTACACCTTC.